This T cell receptor (beta chain) was found in a study of metastatic and nonmetastatic thyroid tumors. In the study overall: Across peripheral blood and tumor or nodule tissue samples taken from malignant and benign thyroid patients, the repertoires were compared with one another. Study-wide results and caveats: According to reports, the diversity of TCR beta was significantly higher in malignant thyroid tumors than in benign nodules, and this held in both blood and tumor samples.

Germline CDR1 MNHNS, CDR2 SASEGT. The germline V and J ends were trimmed by 6 bases and 2 bases, with 5 bases remaining between them. The CDR3 is made up of 12 amino acids. This clone has just a few counts. Its antigen is undetermined. Among the patients, none had received any treatment before thyroid surgery. Under the authors' procedure: Built for papillary thyroid cancer, a distant-metastasis classifier drew on CDR3 differences across clinicopathological groups. TCRdb redid the clone calls on the PCR reads using MiXCR. These V and J calls derive from TCRdb rather than the authors' analysis. This sample has some 40,000 clones, with less than 25% found just once.

The chain couples TRBV6-1 to TRBJ1-5; D ambiguous. The sequence was obtained from a female donor with papillary thyroid cancer or a benign thyroid nodule (not recorded which). Some clones in this sample may be carry-over from other donors' samples. The sequencing sample was made of tumor tissue. CDR3 region: CASRVGNQPQHF. Written as DNA, the CDR3 is TGTGCCAGCAGGGTTGGCAATCAGCCCCAGCATTTT.